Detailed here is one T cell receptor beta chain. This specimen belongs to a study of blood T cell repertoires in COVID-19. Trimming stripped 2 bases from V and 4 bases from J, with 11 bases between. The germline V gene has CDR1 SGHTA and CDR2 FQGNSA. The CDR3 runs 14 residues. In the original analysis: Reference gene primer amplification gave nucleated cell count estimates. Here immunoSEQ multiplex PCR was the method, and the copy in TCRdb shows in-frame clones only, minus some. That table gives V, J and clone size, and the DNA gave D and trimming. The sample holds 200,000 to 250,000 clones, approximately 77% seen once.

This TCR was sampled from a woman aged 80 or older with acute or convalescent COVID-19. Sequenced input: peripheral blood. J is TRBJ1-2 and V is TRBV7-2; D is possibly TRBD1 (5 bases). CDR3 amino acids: CASSLTRGGYGYTF. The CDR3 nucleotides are TGTGCCAGCAGCTTAACCCGGGGGGGCTATGGCTACACCTTC.